This T cell receptor (beta chain) was obtained from a study of cytomegalovirus exposure and HLA in healthy donors. Turning to the study itself: Tens of millions of unique TCRs from HLA-typed donors made up an early data release. Whole-study findings and limits: There was a cluster of highly shared sequence variants that was likely a sequencing artifact. Several V segments, TRBV6-2 and TRBV6-3 among them, could not be told apart and were dropped.

With V trimmed by 5 bases and J by 0 bases, 3 bases remained unmatched. CDR1 is SEHNR, CDR2 FQNEAQ, per germline (reference sequence). The CDR3 is 15 residues long. 13 Jbeta primers and 60 Vbeta primers were used for the PCR. Produced via immunoSEQ multiplex PCR; TCRdb's table is partial and in-frame only. The sample shows some 50,000 clones, 72% of them seen only once. The table lists this clone with a count of one. Its cognate antigen is unknown. This receptor was identified in a man aged 25 to 40 in good health and CMV-seronegative. V usage is TRBV7-9 and J usage is TRBJ1-3, with 8 positions matching TRBD1. The sample taken for sequencing was PBMCs. The CDR3 is CASSRTGGSGNTIYF. The CDR3 nucleotides read TGTGCCAGCAGCCGAACAGGGGGCTCTGGAAACACCATATATTTT.